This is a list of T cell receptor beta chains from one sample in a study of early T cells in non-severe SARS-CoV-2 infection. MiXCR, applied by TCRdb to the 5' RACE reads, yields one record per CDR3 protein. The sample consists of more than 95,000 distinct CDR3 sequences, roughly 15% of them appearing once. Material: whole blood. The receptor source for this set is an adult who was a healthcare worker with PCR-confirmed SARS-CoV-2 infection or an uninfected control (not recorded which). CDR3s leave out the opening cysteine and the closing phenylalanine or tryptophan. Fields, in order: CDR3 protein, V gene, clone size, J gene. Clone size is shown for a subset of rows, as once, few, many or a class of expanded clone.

CDR3 protein: ASGGRSWAEQY
V gene: TRBV2
clone size: few
J gene: TRBJ2-7

CDR3 protein: SARPSGDETQY
V gene: TRBV29-1
clone size: once
J gene: TRBJ2-5

CDR3 protein: ASSSDRGNTIY
V gene: TRBV11-2
clone size: .
J gene: TRBJ1-3

CDR3 protein: ASSLVGSTAWTGELF
V gene: TRBV28
clone size: few
J gene: TRBJ2-2

CDR3 protein: SVERQGRGTDTQY
V gene: TRBV29-1
clone size: once
J gene: TRBJ2-3

CDR3 protein: ASSPGQQNYGYT
V gene: TRBV7-8
clone size: .
J gene: TRBJ1-2

CDR3 protein: ASSPDRGPSGEQY
V gene: TRBV18
clone size: many
J gene: TRBJ2-7

CDR3 protein: ASSMLGTSYNEQF
V gene: TRBV19
clone size: .
J gene: TRBJ2-1

CDR3 protein: ASSFGQGQETQY
V gene: TRBV7-2
clone size: once
J gene: TRBJ2-5

CDR3 protein: SAQDRLRTEAF
V gene: TRBV20-1
clone size: .
J gene: TRBJ1-1

CDR3 protein: ATSDARLSNTQY
V gene: TRBV24-1
clone size: .
J gene: TRBJ2-3

CDR3 protein: ASSDSGTGGSDEQF
V gene: TRBV6-4
clone size: .
J gene: TRBJ2-1

CDR3 protein: ASGHSPLH
V gene: TRBV28
clone size: many
J gene: TRBJ1-6

CDR3 protein: ASSQSGSPTYEQY
V gene: TRBV6-2/TRBV6-3
clone size: few
J gene: TRBJ2-7

CDR3 protein: SARDRLRFRAGANVLT
V gene: TRBV20-1
clone size: .
J gene: TRBJ2-6

CDR3 protein: ASSPYQTGSGGELF
V gene: TRBV19
clone size: .
J gene: TRBJ2-2

CDR3 protein: ASSPTSDPTFMNTEAF
V gene: TRBV18
clone size: few
J gene: TRBJ1-1

CDR3 protein: ASRGTELFTDTQY
V gene: TRBV28
clone size: few
J gene: TRBJ2-3

CDR3 protein: ASSMDSNQPQH
V gene: TRBV7-2
clone size: .
J gene: TRBJ1-5

CDR3 protein: ATRDSEAF
V gene: TRBV10-3
clone size: few
J gene: TRBJ1-1

CDR3 protein: ASSQAVMGAGGYT
V gene: TRBV4-2
clone size: .
J gene: TRBJ1-2

CDR3 protein: ASSFPQRGYNEQF
V gene: TRBV12-3/TRBV12-4
clone size: .
J gene: TRBJ2-1

CDR3 protein: SARVGTSGSNEQF
V gene: TRBV20-1
clone size: many
J gene: TRBJ2-1

CDR3 protein: ASSRQENTIY
V gene: TRBV12-3/TRBV12-4
clone size: many
J gene: TRBJ1-3

CDR3 protein: SAVQQGADTEAF
V gene: TRBV20-1
clone size: many
J gene: TRBJ1-1

CDR3 protein: ASSYSQHTAGEDEQY
V gene: TRBV6-5
clone size: few
J gene: TRBJ2-7

CDR3 protein: ASSPNGRTDTQY
V gene: TRBV12-3/TRBV12-4
clone size: few
J gene: TRBJ2-3

CDR3 protein: ASSSLAPDEQY
V gene: TRBV28
clone size: many
J gene: TRBJ2-7

CDR3 protein: ASSLALDSNEQF
V gene: TRBV7-9
clone size: few
J gene: TRBJ2-1

CDR3 protein: ASSPSGRNPYEQH
V gene: TRBV27
clone size: once
J gene: TRBJ2-7

CDR3 protein: ATSDQAGQPQH
V gene: TRBV24-1
clone size: few
J gene: TRBJ1-5

CDR3 protein: ASSSDRGADTEAF
V gene: TRBV5-4
clone size: few
J gene: TRBJ1-1

CDR3 protein: AIRLDSERGKGTQY
V gene: TRBV10-3
clone size: .
J gene: TRBJ2-3

CDR3 protein: ASSLPPGLAGEEQY
V gene: TRBV28
clone size: many
J gene: TRBJ2-7

CDR3 protein: ASSSDRELYEQY
V gene: TRBV10-2
clone size: .
J gene: TRBJ2-7

CDR3 protein: ASSRTFQETQY
V gene: TRBV6-5
clone size: many
J gene: TRBJ2-5

CDR3 protein: SVKATDTQY
V gene: TRBV29-1
clone size: .
J gene: TRBJ2-3

CDR3 protein: ATRPRQGVSDTQY
V gene: TRBV7-2
clone size: few
J gene: TRBJ2-3

CDR3 protein: ASSSGTAYGYT
V gene: TRBV7-9
clone size: .
J gene: TRBJ1-2

CDR3 protein: ASSGGTAENIQY
V gene: TRBV11-2
clone size: few
J gene: TRBJ2-4